These 12 T cell receptor beta chains originate from one sample sequenced in a study of chemoradiotherapy in HPV16-positive cancers. Method: immunoSEQ multiplex PCR; TCRdb's copy keeps in-frame clones and lacks some. The sample has approximately 19,000 clones, approximately 87% seen once; the top ten hold approximately 2.5%. The sample was blood, taken from a patient who underwent chemoradiotherapy. These receptors were collected from a human donor with HPV-associated anogenital cancer.

The chain joins TRBV2 to TRBJ1-4; weak D call: TRBD1 (5 bases). This CDR3 spans 12 amino acids. The germline gives CDR1 SNHLY, CDR2 FYNNEI. Trimming pared 1 base from V and 15 bases from J, leaving 12 bases between. CDR3: CASSEELQEVFF. CDR3 nucleotide sequence: TGTGCCAGCAGTGAAGAGTTACAGGAGGTGTTTTTT.

This clone was seen a few times. Here the CDR3 DNA reads TGTGCCAGTAGTATACAGGGCTGGCGTGACTCACCCCTCCACTTT. It specifies CASSIQGWRDSPLHF. The chain employs TRBV19 and TRBJ1-6, with a possible D match to TRBD1 (5 bases). Deletions cut 2 bases from V and 10 bases from J, with 15 bases between. CDR3 length: 15 residues. Looked up from germline, CDR1 is LNHDA and CDR2 is SQIVND (reference sequence).

The J gene is TRBJ1-1, the V gene TRBV5-4; possible D gene TRBD1, 5 bases. The CDR3 runs to 14 residues. Trimming took 1 base from V and 0 from J, leaving 7 bases between them. Per germline, CDR1 SGHNT and CDR2 YYREEE (reference sequence). The DNA for the CDR3 is TGTGCCAGCAGCTTGTCGGGGGTGAACACTGAAGCTTTCTTT. This encodes CASSLSGVNTEAFF.

The chain combines TRBV10-1 with TRBJ2-3, with 13 bases matching TRBD2. There are 14 residues in the CDR3. Germline V gene data show CDR1 as WNHNN and CDR2 as SYGVQD (reference sequence). The V and J ends lost 8 bases and 7 bases, in that order; junction bases with no gene match: 6. This chain's CDR3 is CASQLAGGRYTQYF. The CDR3 DNA sequence: TGCGCCAGCCAACTAGCGGGGGGGCGGTATACGCAGTATTTT.

V and J are TRBV27 and TRBJ1-2, with 11 bases aligning to TRBD1. After removal of 5 bases from V and 3 bases from J, the junction contained 8 bases not matched to a gene. Looked up from germline, CDR1 is MNHEY and CDR2 is SMNVEV (reference sequence). The CDR3 has 16 amino acids. The CDR3 sequence: CASSPGQGALYYGYTF. The CDR3 coding sequence is TGTGCCAGCAGTCCCGGACAGGGGGCGCTATACTATGGCTACACCTTC.

This chain joins TRBV18 and TRBJ2-2; 7 nucleotides match TRBD1. V was pared by 3 bases and J by 2 bases, with 9 bases of the junction left unmatched. The CDR3 is 17 residues long. Germline V gene data show CDR1 as KGHSH and CDR2 as LQKENI. The chain's CDR3 is CASSPTRTGGNTGELFF. In nucleotides, the CDR3 is TGTGCCAGCTCACCCACCAGGACAGGAGGCAACACCGGGGAGCTGTTTTTT. The variable domain in full, completed from reference TRBV18 and TRBJ2-2, reads NAGVMQNPRHLVRRRGQEARLRCSPMKGHSHVYWYRQLPEEGLKFMVYLQKENIIDESGMPKERFSAEFPKEGPSILRIQQVVRGDSAAYFCASSPTRTGGNTGELFFGEGSRLTVL.

As DNA, the CDR3 is TGTGCCAGCAATGAGGGGTCGAACACCGGGGAGCTGTTTTTT. Translating gives CASNEGSNTGELFF. The chain couples TRBV28 to TRBJ2-2, with D possibly called TRBD1 or TRBD2 (5 bases each). The CDR3 covers 14 residues. Trimming removed 7 bases at V and 0 bases at J, with 9 bases between. Germline V gene lookup returns CDR1 MDHEN and CDR2 SYDVKM. The variable domain in full, with the rest retrieved from reference TRBV28 and TRBJ2-2, is DVKVTQSSRYLVKRTGEKVFLECVQDMDHENMFWYRQDPGLGLRLIYFSYDVKMKEKGDIPEGYSVSREKKERFSLILESASTNQTSMYLCASNEGSNTGELFFGEGSRLTVL.

The table lists this clone with a few counts. This sequence joins TRBV28 and TRBJ1-5, with unresolved D. Trimming left V 6 bases short and J 6 bases short, with 9 bases between. CDR3 length: 12 residues. The germline V gene has CDR1 MDHEN and CDR2 SYDVKM. CDR3 sequence: CASSLTSQPQHF. As DNA, the CDR3 is TGTGCCAGCAGCCTCACGAGTCAGCCCCAGCATTTT.

J is TRBJ2-7 and V is TRBV10-3, with D maybe TRBD2 (6 bases). CDR1 is ENHRY and CDR2 is SYGVKD in the germline V gene. V lost 5 bases and J 1 base, leaving 12 bases between the germline ends. The CDR3 is 14 residues long. The CDR3 DNA follows: TGTGCCATCAGTACCGGGACTCAGTCCTACGAGCAGTACTTC. Translated: CAISTGTQSYEQYF.

V is TRBV9 and J is TRBJ2-7; the match to TRBD2 covers 9 bases. Germline CDR1 and CDR2: SGDLS and YYNGEE. This CDR3 contains 18 residues. V lost 3 bases to trimming and J lost 0 bases; unmatched junction nucleotides: 13. CDR3 amino acids: CASSGGGASGTRSYEQYF. DNA for the CDR3: TGTGCCAGCAGCGGGGGAGGGGCTAGCGGGACTCGCTCCTACGAGCAGTACTTC.

The chain has TRBV5-4 and TRBJ2-2; D remains unclear. Germline V gene data show CDR1 as SGHNT and CDR2 as YYREEE (reference sequence). The CDR3 length is 13 residues. The V end was cut by 0 bases, the J end by 5 bases, with 5 bases between. This CDR3 is CASSLDPTGELFF. The CDR3 coding sequence is TGTGCCAGCAGCTTGGACCCGACCGGGGAGCTGTTTTTT.

The genes are TRBV5-1 and TRBJ2-5; possibly TRBD1 for D (5 bases). Germline V gene sequence: CDR1 SGHRS, CDR2 YFSETQ. Trimming removed 0 bases at V and 7 bases at J, with 16 bases between. The CDR3 consists of 15 residues. The CDR3 here is CASSLGDRTTGTQYF. In DNA, the CDR3 is TGCGCCAGCAGCTTGGGTGACAGAACAACCGGGACCCAGTACTTC.